The 18 T cell receptor beta chains listed next were all sequenced from one sample in a study of T cells in Graves' hyperthyroidism and ophthalmopathy. Amplification yielded TCR beta CDR3 regions, with RNA transcripts as the source. With the HTBI primer set, the TCR CDR3 went through a first round of RT-PCR. TCRdb re-analysed the multiplex PCR reads in MiXCR, keeping a single row per CDR3 protein. The table shows about 640,000 distinct CDR3 sequences, with less than 25% occurring only once. What was sequenced was blood. These receptors were obtained from a man aged 25-45 years with Graves' ophthalmopathy.

The V gene is TRBV3-1, the J gene TRBJ2-3; D might be TRBD2 (5 bases). Germline-derived CDR1 and CDR2 are LGHDT and YNNKEL (reference sequence). V gave up 8 bases and J gave up 3 bases, with 12 bases separating them. There are 13 residues in the CDR3. In DNA form, the CDR3 reads TGTGCCAGCGCGGGCTTTGGTACAGATACGCAGTATTTT. This sequence encodes CASAGFGTDTQYF.

This clonotype has ten or more counts. V is TRBV12-3 or TRBV12-4 and J is TRBJ1-2; D remains ambiguous. The CDR3 contains 13 residues. With 3 bases removed from V and 3 bases from J, the gap between germline ends came to 8 bases. This CDR3 reads CASSFVRDYGYTF. CDR3 sequence (DNA): TGTGCCAGCAGTTTCGTCAGAGACTATGGCTACACCTTC.

The CDR3 coding sequence is TGTGCCAGCAGTGAAGAAGAGGGGGAGCGGGATAGGGCAGAGACCCAGTACTTC. It codes for CASSEEEGERDRAETQYF. The chain has TRBV6-1 and TRBJ2-5; D perhaps matches TRBD2 (7 bases). CDR3 length: 18 amino acids. CDR1 and CDR2 from the germline V gene are MNHNS and SASEGT. V dropped 1 base and J dropped 4 bases, with 22 bases sitting between them.

The table lists this clonotype with a few counts. The V call is TRBV10-3, the J call TRBJ2-1; the D is unclear. The CDR3 sequence is 15 residues long. Germline values: CDR1 ENHRY, CDR2 SYGVKD. Deletions cut 0 bases from V and 3 bases from J, with 9 bases between. The CDR3 DNA follows: TGTGCCATCAGTGAGTCCAGCGTTGACTACAATGAGCAGTTCTTC. Translated, it gives CAISESSVDYNEQFF.

The chain is built from TRBV10-3 and TRBJ2-7, with 8 bases matching TRBD1. J was trimmed by 2 bases and V by 7 bases; bases with no gene match: 7. Germline V CDR1 and CDR2: ENHRY, SYGVKD. The CDR3 has 14 residues. CDR3 DNA: TGTGCCATCAACCCTCCGGGACAGGCCTACGAGCAGTACTTC. Its protein product is CAINPPGQAYEQYF.

The chain recombines TRBV20-1 with TRBJ1-2; maybe TRBD1 (5 bases). Germline CDR1 is DFQATT and CDR2 is SNEGSKA (reference sequence). V was cut by 6 bases and J by 5 bases, with 16 bases left in between. The CDR3 runs 13 residues. CDR3 amino acids: CSAPQGVGYGYTF. The CDR3 nucleotides read TGCAGTGCGCCGCAGGGAGTAGGGTATGGCTACACCTTC.

The chain recombines TRBV9 with TRBJ2-6; D is perhaps TRBD2 (5 bases). The germline V gene has CDR1 SGDLS and CDR2 YYNGEE. With 4 bases removed from V and 5 bases from J, the gap between germline ends came to 13 bases. The CDR3 has 15 residues. The CDR3 loop is CASSPDGVRANVLTF. The CDR3 DNA follows: TGTGCCAGCAGCCCAGACGGGGTCCGGGCCAACGTCCTGACTTTC.

J is TRBJ2-7 and V is TRBV18; D is unresolved. In germline, CDR1 is KGHSH, CDR2 LQKENI. This CDR3 comprises 12 residues. With 2 bases removed from V and 3 bases from J, the gap between germline ends came to 5 bases. The CDR3 is CASSPDFYEQYF. The CDR3 region has the DNA TGTGCCAGCTCACCAGACTTCTACGAGCAGTACTTC.

The CDR3: CASSVEGRTQFNTQYF. The CDR3 bases are TGTGCCAGCAGCGTAGAGGGCCGAACCCAGTTTAATACGCAGTATTTT. This sequence joins TRBV9 and TRBJ2-3, with no clear D. The CDR3 is 16 residues long. Trimming removed 0 bases at V and 7 bases at J, with 18 bases between. Germline values: CDR1 SGDLS, CDR2 YYNGEE.

Ten or more counts support this clonotype. The J gene is TRBJ2-3, the V gene TRBV24-1; 7 bases agree with TRBD1. The CDR3 consists of 16 residues. Germline V gene sequence: CDR1 KGHDR, CDR2 SFDVKD. Germline trimming cut 6 bases from V and 2 bases from J; bases unmatched to any gene: 10. CDR3 in amino acids: CATSTPKGAATDTQYF. The CDR3 nucleotides are TGTGCCACCAGTACTCCCAAGGGGGCAGCCACAGATACGCAGTATTTT.

This clonotype was seen more than once but under ten times. The J gene is TRBJ2-1, the V gene TRBV20-1; D perhaps matches TRBD2 (7 bases). There are 14 residues in the CDR3. V was clipped by 7 bases and J by 6 bases, with 19 bases between them. Looked up from germline, CDR1 is DFQATT and CDR2 is SNEGSKA (reference sequence). The CDR3 reads CSGLGGGDLNEQFF. The CDR3 nucleotides are TGCAGTGGATTGGGAGGGGGAGACCTCAATGAGCAGTTCTTC.

This clonotype was seen more than once but under ten times. This chain joins TRBV24-1 and TRBJ2-7, with D perhaps matching TRBD1 (5 bases). The CDR3 has 14 amino acids. V was cut by 4 bases and J by 2 bases, with 11 bases left in between. Germline assignment: CDR1 KGHDR and CDR2 SFDVKD. CDR3 sequence: CATSESGYPYEQYF. CDR3 coding DNA: TGTGCCACCAGTGAATCAGGGTACCCCTACGAGCAGTACTTC.

The CDR3 DNA reads TGTGCCGGACGGACTAGCGGAGACTTCACAGATACGCAGTATTTT. Its protein is CAGRTSGDFTDTQYF. V and J are TRBV7-9 and TRBJ2-3; the match to TRBD2 covers 10 bases. V trimming: 11 bases; J trimming: 2 bases; junction bases outside the gene matches: 10. This CDR3 contains 15 residues. Germline V gene sequence: CDR1 SEHNR, CDR2 FQNEAQ (reference sequence).

This clonotype showed up many times. The chain has TRBV20-1 and TRBJ2-1, with TRBD2 matching 7 bases. CDR1 and CDR2 (germline): DFQATT, SNEGSKA (reference sequence). V lost 4 bases to trimming and J lost 3 bases; unmatched junction nucleotides: 6. The CDR3 is 14 residues long. Here the CDR3 reads CSATGTTFYNEQFF. The CDR3 DNA is TGCAGTGCTACCGGGACTACCTTCTACAATGAGCAGTTCTTC.

This clonotype came up a few times. The chain carries TRBV5-8 and TRBJ1-1; D is unclear. The CDR3 loop spans 12 amino acids. CDR1 SGHTS and CDR2 YDEGEE come from the germline V gene. V shed 0 bases and J shed 11 bases, with 11 bases lying between them. The CDR3 loop is CASSLGYNGAFF. The CDR3 DNA reads as TGTGCCAGCAGCTTGGGTTATAATGGGGCTTTCTTT.

This clonotype was counted ten times or more. The gene calls are TRBV28 and TRBJ2-3; D gene unclear. The V end lost 6 bases, the J end lost 2 bases, and 6 bases lay between the germline ends. Germline CDR1 and CDR2: MDHEN and SYDVKM. The CDR3 is made up of 12 amino acids. The CDR3 sequence: CASRQFTDTQYF. Here the CDR3 DNA reads TGTGCCAGCAGACAATTCACAGATACGCAGTATTTT.

The chain uses TRBV30 and TRBJ2-5, with D possibly being TRBD2 (6 bases). Trimming pared 2 bases from V and 5 bases from J, leaving 12 bases between. This CDR3 is built from 13 residues. CDR1 is GTSNPN and CDR2 is SVGIG in the germline V gene (reference sequence). For the CDR3, the DNA is TGTGCCTGGAGTTTGCGGGGCTGGGAGACCCAGTACTTC. Residues: CAWSLRGWETQYF.

This clonotype appeared a few times. The rearrangement uses TRBV9 and TRBJ2-3; TRBD1 aligns across 7 bases. This CDR3 has 15 residues. J gave up 4 bases and V 6 bases, and 11 bases lay outside the gene matches. From germline, CDR1 is SGDLS and CDR2 YYNGEE. The CDR3 here is CASNYQGGAADTQYF. CDR3 DNA sequence: TGTGCCAGCAATTACCAAGGGGGCGCGGCAGATACGCAGTATTTT.